This is a list of T cell receptor beta chains from one sample in a study of cytomegalovirus exposure and HLA in healthy donors. Method: immunoSEQ multiplex PCR; TCRdb's copy keeps in-frame clones and lacks some. The table includes 60,000 to 80,000 clones, just under 75% detected once. What was sequenced was PBMCs. The receptors originated from a woman under 40 in good health and CMV-seronegative. CDR3s include the opening cysteine and the closing phenylalanine or tryptophan. The D gene is left open where the match is weak. Clone size is not always given. Where it is, it says once, few, many or a class for expanded clones.

v_call: TRBV6-5; d_call: .; clone_size: .; j_call: TRBJ1-3; cdr3_length: 15; cdr3_aa: CASMLIDGNGNTIYF; cdr3_nt: TGTGCCAGCATGCTGATCGACGGGAACGGAAACACCATATATTTT
v_call: TRBV11-3; d_call: .; clone_size: .; j_call: TRBJ2-2; cdr3_length: 15; cdr3_aa: CASSSRDLNTGELFF; cdr3_nt: TGTGCCAGCAGTTCCAGGGATCTGAACACCGGGGAGCTGTTTTTT
v_call: TRBV6-5; d_call: TRBD1; clone_size: .; j_call: TRBJ1-1; cdr3_length: 15; cdr3_aa: CASSSTGTESTEAFF; cdr3_nt: TGTGCCAGCAGCTCTACCGGGACAGAGTCCACTGAAGCTTTCTTT
v_call: TRBV18; d_call: .; clone_size: once; j_call: TRBJ1-1; cdr3_length: 17; cdr3_aa: CASSPSDTGPVDTEAFF; cdr3_nt: TGTGCCAGCTCACCGAGCGACACAGGGCCGGTCGACACTGAAGCTTTCTTT
v_call: TRBV28; d_call: TRBD2; clone_size: .; j_call: TRBJ2-6; cdr3_length: 18; cdr3_aa: CASRSSSGRGGGANVLTF; cdr3_nt: TGTGCCAGCAGGTCCTCTAGCGGGAGGGGAGGTGGGGCCAACGTCCTGACTTTC
v_call: TRBV2; d_call: TRBD1; clone_size: .; j_call: TRBJ2-2; cdr3_length: 15; cdr3_aa: CASSQGASGTGELFF; cdr3_nt: TGTGCCAGCAGTCAGGGGGCGTCTGGCACCGGGGAGCTGTTTTTT
v_call: TRBV14; d_call: .; clone_size: .; j_call: TRBJ1-1; cdr3_length: 14; cdr3_aa: CASSLQFGAFEAFF; cdr3_nt: TGTGCCAGCAGCTTACAATTTGGGGCTTTTGAAGCTTTCTTT
v_call: TRBV6-1; d_call: .; clone_size: once; j_call: TRBJ2-7; cdr3_length: 15; cdr3_aa: CASTATSSFSYEQYF; cdr3_nt: TGTGCCAGCACCGCTACTAGCTCGTTTAGCTACGAGCAGTACTTC
v_call: TRBV7-9; d_call: TRBD1; clone_size: few; j_call: TRBJ1-2; cdr3_length: 16; cdr3_aa: CASSGRHRGRAYGYTF; cdr3_nt: TGTGCCAGCAGCGGACGGCACAGGGGACGAGCCTATGGCTACACCTTC
v_call: TRBV19; d_call: .; clone_size: once; j_call: TRBJ1-1; cdr3_length: 13; cdr3_aa: CASSFTENTEAFF; cdr3_nt: TGTGCCAGTAGTTTCACAGAGAACACTGAAGCTTTCTTT
v_call: TRBV7-6; d_call: TRBD1; clone_size: .; j_call: TRBJ1-2; cdr3_length: 18; cdr3_aa: CASSLAGTGVVANYGYTF; cdr3_nt: TGTGCCAGCAGCTTAGCCGGGACAGGGGTCGTAGCTAACTATGGCTACACCTTC
v_call: TRBV6-5; d_call: .; clone_size: .; j_call: TRBJ2-2; cdr3_length: 13; cdr3_aa: CASRLGITGELFF; cdr3_nt: TGTGCCAGCAGGCTCGGGATAACCGGGGAGCTGTTTTTT
v_call: TRBV6-1; d_call: .; clone_size: .; j_call: TRBJ1-6; cdr3_length: 11; cdr3_aa: CASSTGSPLHF; cdr3_nt: TGTGCCAGCTCGACAGGTTCACCCCTCCACTTT
v_call: TRBV5-1; d_call: .; clone_size: .; j_call: TRBJ1-1; cdr3_length: 15; cdr3_aa: CASSLVPGANTEAFF; cdr3_nt: TGCGCCAGCAGCTTGGTCCCCGGAGCGAACACTGAAGCTTTCTTT
v_call: TRBV5-5; d_call: .; clone_size: few; j_call: TRBJ1-1; cdr3_length: 15; cdr3_aa: CASSWTGSRGTEAFF; cdr3_nt: TGTGCCAGCAGCTGGACGGGGTCGCGGGGCACTGAAGCTTTCTTT
v_call: TRBV5-4; d_call: TRBD1; clone_size: .; j_call: TRBJ2-3; cdr3_length: 16; cdr3_aa: CASSLGTGEGTDTQYF; cdr3_nt: TGTGCCAGCAGCTTGGGGACAGGGGAAGGCACAGATACGCAGTATTTT
v_call: TRBV10-2; d_call: .; clone_size: .; j_call: TRBJ2-5; cdr3_length: 13; cdr3_aa: CASSTGTEETQYF; cdr3_nt: TGCGCCAGCAGTACAGGGACCGAAGAGACCCAGTACTTC
v_call: TRBV25-1; d_call: TRBD1; clone_size: .; j_call: TRBJ1-3; cdr3_length: 14; cdr3_aa: CASSDRGQGNTIYF; cdr3_nt: TGTGCCAGCAGTGACAGGGGGCAAGGAAACACCATATATTTT
v_call: TRBV9; d_call: TRBD1; clone_size: .; j_call: TRBJ1-2; cdr3_length: 14; cdr3_aa: CASSPQTGDYGYTF; cdr3_nt: TGTGCCAGCAGCCCACAAACAGGGGACTATGGCTACACCTTC
v_call: TRBV5-1; d_call: .; clone_size: once; j_call: TRBJ1-1; cdr3_length: 14; cdr3_aa: CASSPQVSNTEAFF; cdr3_nt: TGCGCCAGCAGCCCTCAGGTCTCGAACACTGAAGCTTTCTTT
v_call: TRBV5-8; d_call: .; clone_size: few; j_call: TRBJ2-1; cdr3_length: 15; cdr3_aa: CASINSGSSYNEQFF; cdr3_nt: TGTGCCAGTATAAATAGCGGAAGCTCCTACAATGAGCAGTTCTTC
v_call: TRBV21-1; d_call: .; clone_size: .; j_call: TRBJ2-7; cdr3_length: 13; cdr3_aa: CASSNSEFYEQYF; cdr3_nt: TGTGCCAGCAGCAATAGTGAGTTCTACGAGCAGTACTTC
v_call: TRBV27; d_call: TRBD1; clone_size: .; j_call: TRBJ2-2; cdr3_length: 14; cdr3_aa: CASSFDRGTGELFF; cdr3_nt: TGTGCCAGCAGCTTCGACAGGGGCACCGGGGAGCTGTTTTTT
v_call: TRBV19; d_call: .; clone_size: .; j_call: TRBJ2-5; cdr3_length: 14; cdr3_aa: CASSIPGVRETQYF; cdr3_nt: TGTGCCAGTAGTATACCAGGGGTTCGGGAGACCCAGTACTTC
v_call: TRBV28; d_call: TRBD1; clone_size: once; j_call: TRBJ1-1; cdr3_length: 17; cdr3_aa: CASSPGDRGLQSTEAFF; cdr3_nt: TGTGCCAGCAGCCCGGGGGACAGGGGGCTTCAGAGCACTGAAGCTTTCTTT
v_call: TRBV29-1; d_call: TRBD2; clone_size: .; j_call: TRBJ2-7; cdr3_length: 14; cdr3_aa: CSVVGLAGLYEQYF; cdr3_nt: TGCAGCGTCGTAGGACTAGCGGGATTGTACGAGCAGTACTTC
v_call: TRBV9; d_call: .; clone_size: .; j_call: TRBJ1-2; cdr3_length: 15; cdr3_aa: CASSVGIDGSYGYTF; cdr3_nt: TGTGCCAGCAGCGTAGGAATTGACGGGTCCTATGGCTACACCTTC
v_call: TRBV10-3; d_call: .; clone_size: .; j_call: TRBJ1-2; cdr3_length: 13; cdr3_aa: CAIRPETGYGYTF; cdr3_nt: TGTGCCATCAGACCTGAGACAGGCTATGGCTACACCTTC
v_call: TRBV15; d_call: .; clone_size: .; j_call: TRBJ2-7; cdr3_length: 14; cdr3_aa: CATSRGREGDEQYF; cdr3_nt: TGTGCCACCAGTAGGGGGAGGGAGGGCGACGAGCAGTACTTC
v_call: TRBV30; d_call: .; clone_size: .; j_call: TRBJ1-6; cdr3_length: 13; cdr3_aa: CAWSVQGDSPLHF; cdr3_nt: TGTGCCTGGAGTGTACAGGGAGATTCACCCCTCCACTTT
v_call: TRBV7-8; d_call: TRBD2; clone_size: .; j_call: TRBJ2-5; cdr3_length: 17; cdr3_aa: CASSLATSGWTEETQYF; cdr3_nt: TGTGCCAGCAGCTTAGCGACTAGCGGTTGGACCGAAGAGACCCAGTACTTC
v_call: TRBV27; d_call: .; clone_size: .; j_call: TRBJ2-6; cdr3_length: 18; cdr3_aa: CASTSPGDLRSRANVLTF; cdr3_nt: TGTGCCAGCACCTCCCCAGGGGACCTGCGCTCTAGGGCCAACGTCCTGACTTTC
v_call: TRBV11-1; d_call: TRBD1; clone_size: .; j_call: TRBJ2-1; cdr3_length: 19; cdr3_aa: CASSSRTGKGDGFYNEQFF; cdr3_nt: TGTGCCAGCAGCTCACGGACAGGGAAAGGGGATGGGTTCTACAATGAGCAGTTCTTC
v_call: TRBV6-5; d_call: TRBD1; clone_size: .; j_call: TRBJ1-6; cdr3_length: 15; cdr3_aa: CASSYRRGRGSPLHF; cdr3_nt: TGTGCCAGCAGTTACCGCAGGGGGCGCGGTTCACCCCTCCACTTT
v_call: TRBV18; d_call: .; clone_size: few; j_call: TRBJ1-5; cdr3_length: 15; cdr3_aa: CASSRAQGKEQPQHF; cdr3_nt: TGTGCCAGCTCAAGGGCACAGGGTAAGGAACAGCCCCAGCATTTT
v_call: TRBV14; d_call: TRBD1; clone_size: .; j_call: TRBJ1-4; cdr3_length: 14; cdr3_aa: CASSLTGFNEKLFF; cdr3_nt: TGTGCCAGCAGCCTGACAGGGTTTAATGAAAAACTGTTTTTT
v_call: TRBV5-8; d_call: .; clone_size: .; j_call: TRBJ2-7; cdr3_length: 16; cdr3_aa: CASRSETGVLSDEQYF; cdr3_nt: TGTGCCAGCAGGTCGGAGACGGGGGTCCTTAGCGACGAGCAGTACTTC
v_call: TRBV5-1; d_call: .; clone_size: .; j_call: TRBJ2-1; cdr3_length: 14; cdr3_aa: CASSTGGSYNEQFF; cdr3_nt: TGCGCCAGCAGCACCGGCGGCTCCTACAATGAGCAGTTCTTC
v_call: TRBV18; d_call: TRBD1; clone_size: once; j_call: TRBJ1-1; cdr3_length: 14; cdr3_aa: CASSPQGANTEAFF; cdr3_nt: TGTGCCAGCTCACCACAGGGGGCGAACACTGAAGCTTTCTTT
v_call: TRBV4-3; d_call: TRBD2; clone_size: .; j_call: TRBJ2-1; cdr3_length: 21; cdr3_aa: CASSHLPGTSGIPGDYNEQFF; cdr3_nt: TGCGCCAGCAGCCATCTACCCGGGACTAGCGGCATACCCGGGGACTACAATGAGCAGTTCTTC
v_call: TRBV7-9; d_call: TRBD2; clone_size: .; j_call: TRBJ2-7; cdr3_length: 14; cdr3_aa: CASSFPSGSYEQYF; cdr3_nt: TGTGCCAGCAGCTTCCCTAGCGGGAGTTACGAGCAGTACTTC
v_call: TRBV18; d_call: TRBD2; clone_size: once; j_call: TRBJ2-3; cdr3_length: 16; cdr3_aa: CASSPLSSGGTDTQYF; cdr3_nt: TGTGCCAGCTCACCACTCTCTAGCGGGGGCACAGATACGCAGTATTTT
v_call: TRBV6-5; d_call: TRBD1; clone_size: .; j_call: TRBJ1-5; cdr3_length: 14; cdr3_aa: CASSYGTGNQPQHF; cdr3_nt: TGTGCCAGCAGTTACGGGACAGGGAACCAGCCCCAGCATTTT
v_call: TRBV6-6; d_call: TRBD1; clone_size: .; j_call: TRBJ2-7; cdr3_length: 15; cdr3_aa: CASSYPDRGSNEQYF; cdr3_nt: TGTGCCAGCAGTTACCCAGACAGGGGGTCGAACGAGCAGTACTTC